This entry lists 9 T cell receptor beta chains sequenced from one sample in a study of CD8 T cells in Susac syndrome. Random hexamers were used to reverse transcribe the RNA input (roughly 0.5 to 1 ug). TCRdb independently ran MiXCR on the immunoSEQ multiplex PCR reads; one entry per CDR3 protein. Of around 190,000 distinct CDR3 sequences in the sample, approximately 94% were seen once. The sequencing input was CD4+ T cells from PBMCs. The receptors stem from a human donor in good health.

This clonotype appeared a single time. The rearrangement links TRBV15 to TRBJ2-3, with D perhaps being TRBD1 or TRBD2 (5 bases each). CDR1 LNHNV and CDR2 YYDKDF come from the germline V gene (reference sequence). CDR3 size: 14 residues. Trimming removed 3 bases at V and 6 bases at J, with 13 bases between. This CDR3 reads CATSSRGVRDTQYF. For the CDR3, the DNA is TGTGCCACCAGCAGCCGAGGGGTCCGGGATACGCAGTATTTT.

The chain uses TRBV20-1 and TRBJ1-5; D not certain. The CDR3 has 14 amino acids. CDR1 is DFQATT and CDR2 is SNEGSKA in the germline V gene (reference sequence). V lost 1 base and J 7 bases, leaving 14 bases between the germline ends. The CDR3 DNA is TGCAGTGCTAGAGGACCCGAGGTTGGCCAGCCCCAGCATTTT. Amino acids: CSARGPEVGQPQHF.

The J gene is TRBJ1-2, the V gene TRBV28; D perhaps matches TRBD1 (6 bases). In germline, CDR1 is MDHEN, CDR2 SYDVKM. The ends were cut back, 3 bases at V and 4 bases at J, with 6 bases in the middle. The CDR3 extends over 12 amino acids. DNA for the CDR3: TGTGCCAGCAGTTTGGGGGCCTATGGCTACACCTTC. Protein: CASSLGAYGYTF.

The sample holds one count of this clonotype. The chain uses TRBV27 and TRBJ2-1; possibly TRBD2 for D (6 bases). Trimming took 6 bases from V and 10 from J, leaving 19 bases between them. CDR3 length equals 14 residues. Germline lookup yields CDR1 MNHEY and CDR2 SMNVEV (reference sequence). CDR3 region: CASSHTSWQWEQFF. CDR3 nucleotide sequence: TGTGCCAGCAGCCATACTAGCTGGCAGTGGGAGCAGTTCTTC.

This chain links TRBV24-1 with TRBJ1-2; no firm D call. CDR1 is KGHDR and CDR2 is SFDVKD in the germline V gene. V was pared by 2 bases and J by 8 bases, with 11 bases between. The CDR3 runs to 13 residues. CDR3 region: CATSDSPGRGYTF. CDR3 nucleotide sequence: TGTGCCACCAGTGATTCACCGGGCCGAGGCTACACCTTC.

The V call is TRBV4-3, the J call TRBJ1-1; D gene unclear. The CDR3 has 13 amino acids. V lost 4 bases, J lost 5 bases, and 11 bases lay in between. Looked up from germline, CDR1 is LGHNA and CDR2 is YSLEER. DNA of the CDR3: TGCGCCAGCAGCCGCAAGAAAGCGACTGAAGCTTTCTTT. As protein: CASSRKKATEAFF.

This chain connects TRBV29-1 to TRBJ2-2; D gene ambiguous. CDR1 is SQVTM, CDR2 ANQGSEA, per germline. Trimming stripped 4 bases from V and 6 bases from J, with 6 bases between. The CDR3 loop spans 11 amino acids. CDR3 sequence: CSVVESGELFF. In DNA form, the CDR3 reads TGCAGCGTTGTGGAATCCGGGGAGCTGTTTTTT.

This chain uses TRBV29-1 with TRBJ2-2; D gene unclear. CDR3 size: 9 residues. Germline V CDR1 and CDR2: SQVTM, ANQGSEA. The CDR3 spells CSLSGELFF. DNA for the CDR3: TGCTCGCTGAGCGGGGAGCTGTTTTTT.

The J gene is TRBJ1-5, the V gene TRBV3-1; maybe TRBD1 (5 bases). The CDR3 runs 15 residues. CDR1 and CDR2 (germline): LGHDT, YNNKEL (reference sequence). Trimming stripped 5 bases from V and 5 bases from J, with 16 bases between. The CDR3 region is CASSSSGTTYQPQHF. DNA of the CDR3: TGTGCCAGCAGCTCTTCCGGGACCACCTATCAGCCCCAGCATTTT.